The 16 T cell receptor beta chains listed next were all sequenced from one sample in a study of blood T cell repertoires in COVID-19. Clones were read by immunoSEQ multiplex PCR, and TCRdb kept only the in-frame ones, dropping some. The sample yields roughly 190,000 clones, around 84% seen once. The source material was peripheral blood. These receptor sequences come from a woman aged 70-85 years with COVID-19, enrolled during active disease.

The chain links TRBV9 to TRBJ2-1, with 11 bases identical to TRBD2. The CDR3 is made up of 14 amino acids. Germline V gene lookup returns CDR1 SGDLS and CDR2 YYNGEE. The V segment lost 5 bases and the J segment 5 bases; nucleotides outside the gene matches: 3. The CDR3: CASRLTSGDNEQFF. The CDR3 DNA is TGTGCCAGCAGGTTGACTAGCGGGGACAATGAGCAGTTCTTC.

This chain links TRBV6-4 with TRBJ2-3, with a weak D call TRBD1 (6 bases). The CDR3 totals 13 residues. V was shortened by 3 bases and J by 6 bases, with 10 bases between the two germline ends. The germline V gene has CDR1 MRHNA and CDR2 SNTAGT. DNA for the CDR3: TGTGCCAGCAGTGAAGCCAGGGGCGATACGCAGTATTTT. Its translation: CASSEARGDTQYF.

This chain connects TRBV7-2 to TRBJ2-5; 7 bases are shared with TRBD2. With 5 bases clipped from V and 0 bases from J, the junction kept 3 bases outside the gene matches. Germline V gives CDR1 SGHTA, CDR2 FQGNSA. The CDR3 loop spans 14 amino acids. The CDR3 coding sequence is TGTGCCAGCAGCCCCGGGGGGAACCAAGAGACCCAGTACTTC. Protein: CASSPGGNQETQYF.

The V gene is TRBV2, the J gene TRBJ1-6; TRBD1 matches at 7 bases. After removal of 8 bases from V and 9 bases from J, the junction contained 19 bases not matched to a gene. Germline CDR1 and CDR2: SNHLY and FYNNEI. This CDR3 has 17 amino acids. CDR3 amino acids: CASGGGTVRERGSPLHF. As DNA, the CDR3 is TGTGCCAGCGGCGGGGGGACAGTTCGGGAACGGGGTTCACCCCTCCACTTT.

The CDR3 coding sequence is TGTGCCAGCAGCCCAGGGACAGGAGCCACTGAAGCTTTCTTT. Its protein product is CASSPGTGATEAFF. The chain couples TRBV7-9 to TRBJ1-1; 8 nucleotides match TRBD1. Germline V gives CDR1 SEHNR, CDR2 FQNEAQ (reference sequence). The CDR3 is 14 residues long. V trimming: 5 bases; J trimming: 4 bases; junction bases outside the gene matches: 6.

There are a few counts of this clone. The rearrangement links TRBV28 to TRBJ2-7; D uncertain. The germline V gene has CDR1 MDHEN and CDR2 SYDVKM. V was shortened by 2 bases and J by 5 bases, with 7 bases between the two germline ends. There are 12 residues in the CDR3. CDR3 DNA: TGTGCCAGCAGTTTACGGTTTGACGAGCAGTACTTC. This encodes CASSLRFDEQYF.

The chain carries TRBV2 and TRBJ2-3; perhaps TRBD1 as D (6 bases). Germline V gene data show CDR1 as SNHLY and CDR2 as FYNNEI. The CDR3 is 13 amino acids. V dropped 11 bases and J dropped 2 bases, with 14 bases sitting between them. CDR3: CAGRQDLTDTQYF. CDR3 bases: TGTGCCGGCCGACAGGACCTCACAGATACGCAGTATTTT. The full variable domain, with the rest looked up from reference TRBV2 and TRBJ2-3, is EPEVTQTPSHQVTQMGQEVILRCVPISNHLYFYWYRQILGQKVEFLVSFYNNEISEKSEIFDDQFSVERPDGSNFTLKIRSTKLEDSAMYFCAGRQDLTDTQYFGPGTRLTVL.

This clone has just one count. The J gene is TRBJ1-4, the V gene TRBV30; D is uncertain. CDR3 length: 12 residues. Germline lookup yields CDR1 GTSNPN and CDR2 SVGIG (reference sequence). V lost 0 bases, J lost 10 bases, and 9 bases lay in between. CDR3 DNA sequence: TGTGCCTGGAGTGTACCCGAGAGAAAACTGTTTTTT. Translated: CAWSVPERKLFF. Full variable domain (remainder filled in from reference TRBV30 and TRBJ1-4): SQTIHQWPATLVQPVGSPLSLECTVEGTSNPNLYWYRQAAGRGLQLLFYSVGIGQISSEVPQNLSASRPQDRQFILSSKKLLLSDSGFYLCAWSVPERKLFFGSGTQLSVL.

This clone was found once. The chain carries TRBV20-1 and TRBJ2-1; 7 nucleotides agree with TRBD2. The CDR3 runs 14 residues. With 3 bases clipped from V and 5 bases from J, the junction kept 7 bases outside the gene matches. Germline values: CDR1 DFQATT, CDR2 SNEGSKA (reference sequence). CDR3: CSASEAGVDNEQFF. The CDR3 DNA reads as TGCAGTGCTAGTGAGGCGGGAGTAGACAATGAGCAGTTCTTC.

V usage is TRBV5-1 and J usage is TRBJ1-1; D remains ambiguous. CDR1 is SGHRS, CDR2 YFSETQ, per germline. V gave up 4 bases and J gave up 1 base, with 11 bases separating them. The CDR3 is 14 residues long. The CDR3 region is CASSGRTGNTEAFF. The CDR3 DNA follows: TGCGCCAGCAGCGGGAGGACGGGGAACACTGAAGCTTTCTTT.

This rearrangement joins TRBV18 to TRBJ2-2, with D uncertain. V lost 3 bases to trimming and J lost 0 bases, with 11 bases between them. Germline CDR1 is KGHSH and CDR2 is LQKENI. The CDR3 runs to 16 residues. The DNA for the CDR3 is TGTGCCAGCTCACCTTGGGCTCTCCCGAACACCGGGGAGCTGTTTTTT. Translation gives CASSPWALPNTGELFF. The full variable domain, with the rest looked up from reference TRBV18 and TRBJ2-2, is NAGVMQNPRHLVRRRGQEARLRCSPMKGHSHVYWYRQLPEEGLKFMVYLQKENIIDESGMPKERFSAEFPKEGPSILRIQQVVRGDSAAYFCASSPWALPNTGELFFGEGSRLTVL.

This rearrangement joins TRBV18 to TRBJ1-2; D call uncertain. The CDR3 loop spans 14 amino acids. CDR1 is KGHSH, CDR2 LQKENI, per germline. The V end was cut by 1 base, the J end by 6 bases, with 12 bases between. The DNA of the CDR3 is TGTGCCAGCTCACCACAAACGACTTCGGATGGCTACACCTTC. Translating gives CASSPQTTSDGYTF.

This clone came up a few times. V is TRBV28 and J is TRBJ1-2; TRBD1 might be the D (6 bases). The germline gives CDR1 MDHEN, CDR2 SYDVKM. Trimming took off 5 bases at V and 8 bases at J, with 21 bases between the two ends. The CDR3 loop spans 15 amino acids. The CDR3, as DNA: TGTGCCAGCAGTCCTCAGGGGCCCACCGGCGGAGGCTACACCTTC. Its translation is CASSPQGPTGGGYTF.

Here the CDR3 DNA reads TGTGCCAGCAGCCCCAACAGGGAGGGCTACACCTTC. It encodes CASSPNREGYTF. This chain uses TRBV7-2 with TRBJ1-2; tentative D call: TRBD1 (6 bases). V dropped 5 bases and J dropped 8 bases, with 12 bases sitting between them. Germline values: CDR1 SGHTA, CDR2 FQGNSA. CDR3 length equals 12 residues.

The CDR3 spells CASSERTELTEAFF. For the CDR3, the DNA is TGTGCCAGCAGTGAACGGACAGAGCTTACTGAAGCTTTCTTT. The gene calls are TRBV28 and TRBJ1-1, with D perhaps matching TRBD1 (6 bases). V was cut by 5 bases and J by 5 bases, with 15 bases left in between. CDR1 is MDHEN and CDR2 is SYDVKM in the germline V gene. The CDR3 consists of 14 residues.

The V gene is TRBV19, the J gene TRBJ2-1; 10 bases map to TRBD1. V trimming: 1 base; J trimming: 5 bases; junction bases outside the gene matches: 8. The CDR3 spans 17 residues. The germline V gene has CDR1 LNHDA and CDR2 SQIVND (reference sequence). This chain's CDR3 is CASSIGKGDRGHNEQFF. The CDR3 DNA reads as TGTGCCAGTAGTATAGGGAAAGGGGACAGGGGTCACAATGAGCAGTTCTTC.